The 18 T cell receptor beta chains below all came from one sample that was sequenced in a study of T-cell reconstitution after alpha-beta-depleted transplantation in children. For TCRbeta, the library was prepared with unique molecular identifiers. One entry per CDR3 protein results from TCRdb running MiXCR on the PCR reads. The sample contains hundreds of thousands of distinct CDR3 sequences, 16% of which appear only once. The specimen was PBMCs from the stem cell graft donor, collected from the stem cell graft. Every receptor here comes from a human donor who donated a stem cell graft to a child with acute myeloid leukemia.

The chain combines TRBV20-1 with TRBJ2-7; 8 nucleotides agree with TRBD1. V lost 0 bases, J lost 6 bases, and 4 bases stayed unmatched. Germline CDR1 DFQATT, CDR2 SNEGSKA (reference sequence). The CDR3 has 13 amino acids. The CDR3 region is CSARDHRGFEQYF. DNA for the CDR3: TGCAGTGCTAGAGATCACAGGGGGTTCGAGCAGTACTTC.

This rearrangement joins TRBV4-1 to TRBJ2-1; 10 bases align to TRBD2. Looked up from germline, CDR1 is MGHRA and CDR2 is YSYEKL. This CDR3 has 17 residues. The V gene end was trimmed by 0 bases and the J gene end by 8 bases; junction bases not matched to a gene: 10. For the CDR3, the DNA is TGCGCCAGCAGCCAAGATCAGAGCGGGGGGGCTTTGGATGAGCAGTTCTTC. It specifies CASSQDQSGGALDEQFF.

This clonotype was recorded a few times. The chain employs TRBV9 and TRBJ2-3; D gene unclear. The CDR3 length is 15 residues. CDR1 is SGDLS and CDR2 is YYNGEE in the germline V gene. Deletions cut 0 bases from V and 1 base from J, with 9 bases between. Here the CDR3 DNA reads TGTGCCAGCAGCGTAGATCCGGATGGCACAGATACGCAGTATTTT. Residues: CASSVDPDGTDTQYF.

V gene TRBV30 combines with J gene TRBJ2-7; tentative D call: TRBD2 (5 bases). This CDR3 contains 13 residues. Germline loops: CDR1 GTSNPN, CDR2 SVGIG (reference sequence). V lost 2 bases and J lost 5, with 13 bases in between. The CDR3 loop reads CAWSSSVSHEQYF. In DNA form, the CDR3 reads TGTGCCTGGAGTAGTAGCGTTTCCCACGAGCAGTACTTC.

Ten or more counts support this clonotype. The rearrangement links TRBV12-3 or TRBV12-4 to TRBJ2-2; D call uncertain. The CDR3 is 17 amino acids. V lost 4 bases and J lost 0, with 15 bases in between. CDR3 coding DNA: TGTGCCAGCAGTTCGTTCTCCGGGTCCGCGAACACCGGGGAGCTGTTTTTT. Translation: CASSSFSGSANTGELFF.

This clonotype was recorded many times. V gene TRBV30 combines with J gene TRBJ2-6; D tentatively reads TRBD1 or TRBD2 (5 bases each). CDR3 size: 17 residues. Germline assignment: CDR1 GTSNPN and CDR2 SVGIG (reference sequence). Trimming removed 3 bases from V and 0 bases from J, with 15 bases in between. The CDR3 DNA follows: TGTGCCTGGAGGAGGGGCAGAACCTACTCTGGGGCCAACGTCCTGACTTTC. As protein: CAWRRGRTYSGANVLTF.

This clonotype has a count of ten or more. This rearrangement joins TRBV7-2 to TRBJ1-5; D is ambiguous. CDR1 is SGHTA, CDR2 FQGNSA, per germline. V lost 4 bases and J 2 bases, leaving 12 bases between the germline ends. The CDR3 runs 15 residues. The CDR3 DNA reads as TGTGCCAGCAGCTCGGGGAGGGCGGGCAATCAGCCCCAGCATTTT. Its protein product is CASSSGRAGNQPQHF.

This clonotype was picked up many times. The genes are TRBV9 and TRBJ2-3; D is perhaps TRBD1 or TRBD2 (6 bases each). The germline gives CDR1 SGDLS, CDR2 YYNGEE. Trimming took 4 bases from V and 1 from J, leaving 16 bases between them. This CDR3 spans 16 amino acids. As DNA, the CDR3 is TGTGCCAGCAGCCCTCAGGGGAGGACAGGCACAGATACGCAGTATTTT. Protein sequence: CASSPQGRTGTDTQYF.

This clonotype was observed a handful of times. The J gene is TRBJ2-1, the V gene TRBV3-1, with 8 bases aligning to TRBD2. The CDR3 contains 19 residues. The V gene end was trimmed by 4 bases and the J gene end by 0 bases; junction bases not matched to a gene: 14. Germline V gives CDR1 LGHDT, CDR2 YNNKEL (reference sequence). The chain's CDR3 is CASSLALLAGISSYNEQFF. The CDR3 DNA reads TGTGCCAGCAGCCTTGCCCTGCTAGCGGGTATAAGCTCCTACAATGAGCAGTTCTTC.

This clonotype was detected only a few times. This chain joins TRBV27 and TRBJ1-2; 7 nucleotides align to TRBD1. The junction had 10 bases not matched to a gene; V was cut back by 5 bases and J by 4 bases. Germline CDR1 and CDR2: MNHEY and SMNVEV (reference sequence). CDR3 length: 15 amino acids. The CDR3 DNA is TGTGCCAGCAGTCCTTCCGGTGGGACAGCCTATGGCTACACCTTC. Protein product: CASSPSGGTAYGYTF.

This clonotype appeared many times. Mismatch with germline at one junction end may stem from a read error. V and J are TRBV29-1 and TRBJ1-6; maybe TRBD1 (5 bases). The germline V gene encodes CDR1 SQVTM and CDR2 ANQGSEA. The CDR3 totals 10 residues. The CDR3 nucleotides read TGCAGCTTTGACAGAGGTGCCCTCCACTTT. It encodes CSFDRGALHF.

Here the CDR3 DNA reads TGTGCCAGCAGCAAAGAATTGTTGTGCTTGGCTAGCGGCTACGAGCAGTACGTC. Its translation is CASSKELLCLASGYEQYV. The chain has TRBV21-1 and TRBJ2-7; the table's D call, TRBD2, was not checked against the DNA. TRBV21-1 corresponds to a pseudogene. CDR3 length: 18 residues.

This rearrangement joins TRBV5-1 to TRBJ2-3; D gene unclear. This CDR3 contains 11 residues. CDR1 is SGHRS and CDR2 is YFSETQ in the germline V gene. V was shortened by 4 bases and J by 6 bases, with 6 bases between the two germline ends. CDR3 nucleotides: TGCGCCAGCAGCCAACGGGATACGCAGTATTTT. This codes for CASSQRDTQYF.

This chain links TRBV10-3 with TRBJ1-2; maybe TRBD1 (5 bases). Per germline, CDR1 ENHRY and CDR2 SYGVKD. The V end was cut by 6 bases, the J end by 6 bases, with 14 bases between. The length of the CDR3 is 13 residues. The CDR3 here is CAISPAGRDGYTF. The CDR3 nucleotides read TGTGCCATCAGCCCGGCAGGGAGAGATGGCTACACCTTC.

At least ten counts were recorded for this clonotype. This rearrangement joins TRBV7-9 to TRBJ2-7; D is possibly TRBD2 (6 bases). CDR1 is SEHNR and CDR2 is FQNEAQ in the germline V gene (reference sequence). The V gene lost 2 bases and the J gene lost 5 bases, with 16 bases spanning the gap. The CDR3 consists of 15 residues. The CDR3 protein is CASSLKGGGIHEQYF. The DNA of the CDR3 is TGTGCCAGCAGCTTAAAAGGTGGAGGGATCCACGAGCAGTACTTC.

V gene TRBV7-9 combines with J gene TRBJ2-3, with D perhaps TRBD2 (5 bases). Germline CDR1 reads SEHNR; CDR2 reads FQNEAQ (reference sequence). This CDR3 region has 17 residues. Trimming stripped 1 base from V and 2 bases from J, with 16 bases between. CDR3 in DNA: TGTGCCAGCAGCTTAGTATCCGGACGGAGGAACACAGATACGCAGTATTTT. Amino acid sequence: CASSLVSGRRNTDTQYF. Full variable domain (missing parts from reference TRBV7-9 and TRBJ2-3): DTGVSQNPRHKITKRGQNVTFRCDPISEHNRLYWYRQTLGQGPEFLTYFQNEAQLEKSRLLSDRFSAERPKGSFSTLEIQRTEQGDSAMYLCASSLVSGRRNTDTQYFGPGTRLTVL.

This clonotype was seen a handful of times. J is TRBJ2-3 and V is TRBV5-1; D is uncertain. The V end was cut by 1 base, the J end by 1 base, with 10 bases between. This CDR3 has 15 residues. Germline V lookup: CDR1 SGHRS, CDR2 YFSETQ. CDR3 bases: TGCGCCAGCAGCTTGTTCGTTGGGGGCACAGATACGCAGTATTTT. Encoded protein: CASSLFVGGTDTQYF.

This chain links TRBV2 with TRBJ2-2; 11 bases align to TRBD2. The CDR3 runs 14 residues. The V gene end was trimmed by 10 bases and the J gene end by 5 bases; junction bases not matched to a gene: 6. The germline gives CDR1 SNHLY, CDR2 FYNNEI. In DNA form, the CDR3 reads TGTGCCACCAAACTAGCGGGGGTAACCGGGGAGCTGTTTTTT. Amino acids: CATKLAGVTGELFF.